The 15 T cell receptor beta chains below all came from one sample that was sequenced in a study of blood T cell repertoires in COVID-19. The assay was immunoSEQ multiplex PCR, and TCRdb's table has in-frame clones only and misses some. The repertoire holds about 190,000 clones, with approximately 84% as singletons. The source material was peripheral blood. All receptors come from a woman aged 70 to 79 with active or convalescent COVID-19.

V is TRBV7-6 and J is TRBJ1-2, with 9 positions matching TRBD1. Per germline, CDR1 SGHVS and CDR2 FNYEAQ. CDR3 length equals 14 residues. CDR3 residues: CVKSGDRVDYGYTF. CDR3 nucleotide sequence: TGTGTCAAATCAGGGGACAGGGTGGACTATGGCTACACCTTC.

This chain joins TRBV7-9 and TRBJ1-1, with TRBD1 matching over 10 bases. In germline, CDR1 is SEHNR, CDR2 FQNEAQ (reference sequence). Unmatched junction bases numbered 8, after V lost 5 bases and J lost 5 bases. CDR3 length equals 15 residues. CDR3 sequence: CASSPETGGGTEAFF. The CDR3, as DNA: TGTGCCAGCAGCCCAGAGACAGGGGGCGGGACTGAAGCTTTCTTT.

The rearrangement links TRBV6-4 to TRBJ2-1, with D possibly matching TRBD2 (5 bases). The germline V gene encodes CDR1 MRHNA and CDR2 SNTAGT. Trimming left V 3 bases short and J 6 bases short, with 18 bases between. The CDR3 length is 16 residues. The CDR3 region has the DNA TGTGCCAGCAGTGAGAGAGCAGAAGGAGGTGGCAATGAGCAGTTCTTC. As protein: CASSERAEGGGNEQFF.

The chain carries TRBV12-5 and TRBJ2-5; D might be TRBD1 (6 bases). Germline CDR1 is LGHNT and CDR2 is FRNRAP. V lost 7 bases and J lost 2, with 17 bases in between. The length of the CDR3 is 15 residues. CDR3 DNA sequence: TGTGCTAGTGCCCACGCCACAGGGCTACAAGAGACCCAGTACTTC. Protein sequence: CASAHATGLQETQYF.

The chain has TRBV5-1 and TRBJ2-5; 7 bases align to TRBD2. J gave up 4 bases and V 0 bases, and 6 bases lay outside the gene matches. CDR1 and CDR2 from the germline V gene are SGHRS and YFSETQ. There are 15 residues in the CDR3. CDR3 in amino acids: CASSLGLAETETQYF. CDR3 nucleotide sequence: TGCGCCAGCAGCTTGGGGCTAGCGGAAACAGAGACCCAGTACTTC.

This chain joins TRBV19 and TRBJ2-5; the match to TRBD2 covers 11 bases. Unmatched junction bases numbered 2, after V lost 3 bases and J lost 5 bases. In germline, CDR1 is LNHDA, CDR2 SQIVND (reference sequence). This CDR3 has 14 residues. The CDR3 region has the DNA TGTGCCAGTAGTATTAGCGGGAGGGTCGAGACCCAGTACTTC. Amino acids: CASSISGRVETQYF.

This clone was seen only a few times. The chain joins TRBV6-6 to TRBJ1-2, with D possibly being TRBD1 (5 bases). CDR3 size: 15 residues. Germline-derived CDR1 and CDR2 are MNHNY and SVGAGI (reference sequence). V was clipped by 0 bases and J by 0 bases, with 8 bases between them. The DNA for the CDR3 is TGTGCCAGCAGTTACTCGAGCAGGGCTAACTATGGCTACACCTTC. Translated, it gives CASSYSSRANYGYTF.

The chain links TRBV13 to TRBJ2-5, with TRBD2 as a possible D gene (6 bases). The CDR3 has 15 residues. Germline CDR1 reads PRHDT; CDR2 reads FYEKMQ (reference sequence). Trimming left V 5 bases short and J 4 bases short, with 17 bases between. The CDR3 DNA is TGTGCCAGCAGCAAACTCGGGACTGGCGGAGAGACCCAGTACTTC. Its protein is CASSKLGTGGETQYF.

The V and J genes are TRBV11-2 and TRBJ1-5, with D perhaps matching TRBD1 (6 bases). The CDR3 has 15 amino acids. Germline-derived CDR1 and CDR2 are SGHAT and FQNNGV. V was trimmed by 1 base and J by 4 bases, leaving 11 bases between them. CDR3 nucleotides: TGTGCCAGCAGCTTAGCAGGGGCCCTAAATCAGCCCCAGCATTTT. This gives the protein CASSLAGALNQPQHF.

Only a few counts were recorded for this clone. The chain is built from TRBV7-2 and TRBJ2-7, with TRBD2 matching 10 bases. Unmatched junction bases numbered 8, after V lost 1 base and J lost 2 bases. Germline V lookup: CDR1 SGHTA, CDR2 FQGNSA. The CDR3 loop spans 17 amino acids. DNA of the CDR3: TGTGCCAGCAGCTTAGAAGCTAGCGGGAGCCACACCTACGAGCAGTACTTC. Translation: CASSLEASGSHTYEQYF.

CDR3 DNA: TGTGCCAGCAGCGTAGCTGGGGGACAGTCCTTGGGGGATGAGCAGTTCTTC. Its protein product is CASSVAGGQSLGDEQFF. The chain combines TRBV9 with TRBJ2-1, with 7 positions matching TRBD1. With V trimmed by 0 bases and J by 8 bases, 14 bases remained unmatched. The CDR3 spans 17 residues. In germline, CDR1 is SGDLS, CDR2 YYNGEE.

This rearrangement joins TRBV5-1 to TRBJ1-2; D might be TRBD1 (6 bases). From germline, CDR1 is SGHRS and CDR2 YFSETQ. Trimming left V 7 bases short and J 5 bases short, with 15 bases between. The CDR3 runs to 13 residues. The CDR3 spells CASREWDIYGYTF. The CDR3 DNA is TGCGCCAGCCGTGAGTGGGACATTTATGGCTACACCTTC.

The rearrangement joins TRBV5-1 to TRBJ1-1, with 11 bases matching TRBD1. From germline, CDR1 is SGHRS and CDR2 YFSETQ. The CDR3 is made up of 15 amino acids. The V and J ends lost 4 bases and 7 bases, in that order; junction bases with no gene match: 9. For the CDR3, the DNA is TGCGCCAGCAGCCTACAGGACAGGGGGCGGGATGAAGCTTTCTTT. Translation gives CASSLQDRGRDEAFF.

This chain connects TRBV7-9 to TRBJ1-1, with a weak D call TRBD1 (6 bases). Trimming took off 3 bases at V and 1 base at J, with 18 bases between the two ends. CDR1 and CDR2 from the germline V gene are SEHNR and FQNEAQ (reference sequence). The CDR3 sequence is 17 residues long. For the CDR3, the DNA is TGTGCCAGCAGCTTCCGAATATCCTTGGGGGCGAACACTGAAGCTTTCTTT. Protein product: CASSFRISLGANTEAFF.

V gene TRBV20-1 combines with J gene TRBJ2-7, with TRBD2 matching over 8 bases. The CDR3 loop spans 17 amino acids. Germline trimming cut 3 bases from V and 2 bases from J; bases unmatched to any gene: 15. Germline lookup yields CDR1 DFQATT and CDR2 SNEGSKA (reference sequence). The CDR3 loop is CSASPLLSGSYTYEQYF. In nucleotides, the CDR3 is TGCAGTGCTAGTCCGCTGCTCAGCGGGAGCTACACCTACGAGCAGTACTTC.